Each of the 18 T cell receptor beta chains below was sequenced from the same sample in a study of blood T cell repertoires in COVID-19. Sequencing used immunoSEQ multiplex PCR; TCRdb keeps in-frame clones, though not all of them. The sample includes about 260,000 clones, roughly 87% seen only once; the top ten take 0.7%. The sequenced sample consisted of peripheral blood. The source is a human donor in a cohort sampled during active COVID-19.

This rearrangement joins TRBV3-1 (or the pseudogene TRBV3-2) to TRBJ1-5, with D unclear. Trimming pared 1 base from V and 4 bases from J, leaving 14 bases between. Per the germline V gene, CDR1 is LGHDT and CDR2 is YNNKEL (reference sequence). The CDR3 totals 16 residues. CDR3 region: CASSQARMVENQPQHF. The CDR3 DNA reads TGTGCCAGCAGCCAAGCGCGAATGGTCGAGAATCAGCCCCAGCATTTT.

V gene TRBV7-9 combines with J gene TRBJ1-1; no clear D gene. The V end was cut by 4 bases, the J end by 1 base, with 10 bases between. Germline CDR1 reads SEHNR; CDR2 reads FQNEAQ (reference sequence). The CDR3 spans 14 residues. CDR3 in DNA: TGTGCCAGCAGCTCCCAAGGAGGGAACACTGAAGCTTTCTTT. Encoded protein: CASSSQGGNTEAFF.

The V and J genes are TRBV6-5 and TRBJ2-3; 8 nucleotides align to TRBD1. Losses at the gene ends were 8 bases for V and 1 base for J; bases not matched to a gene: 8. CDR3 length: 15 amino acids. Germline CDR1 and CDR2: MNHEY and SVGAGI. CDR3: CASGVPGQGTDTQYF. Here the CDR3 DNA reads TGTGCCAGCGGAGTACCGGGACAGGGCACAGATACGCAGTATTTT.

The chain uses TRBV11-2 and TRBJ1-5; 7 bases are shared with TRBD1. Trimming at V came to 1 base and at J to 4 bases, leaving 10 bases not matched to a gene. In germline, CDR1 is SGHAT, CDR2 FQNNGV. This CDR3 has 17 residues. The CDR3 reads CASSLAPLTGQNQPQHF. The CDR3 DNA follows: TGTGCCAGCAGCTTAGCCCCCTTGACAGGGCAAAATCAGCCCCAGCATTTT.

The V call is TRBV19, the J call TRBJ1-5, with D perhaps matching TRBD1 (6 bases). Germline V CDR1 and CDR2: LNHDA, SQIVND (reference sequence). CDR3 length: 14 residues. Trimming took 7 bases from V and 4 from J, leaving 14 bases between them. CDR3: CASTPDRSNQPQHF. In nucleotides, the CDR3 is TGTGCCAGTACCCCGGACAGATCTAATCAGCCCCAGCATTTT. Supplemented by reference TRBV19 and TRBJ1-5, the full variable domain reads DGGITQSPKYLFRKEGQNVTLSCEQNLNHDAMYWYRQDPGQGLRLIYYSQIVNDFQKGDIAEGYSVSREKKESFPLTVTSAQKNPTAFYLCASTPDRSNQPQHFGDGTRLSIL.

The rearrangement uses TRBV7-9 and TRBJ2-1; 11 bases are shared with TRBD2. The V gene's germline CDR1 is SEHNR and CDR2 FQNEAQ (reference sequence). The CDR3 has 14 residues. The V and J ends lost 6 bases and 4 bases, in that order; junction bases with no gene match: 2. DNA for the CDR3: TGTGCCAGCAGGGGACTAGCGGAATACAATGAGCAGTTCTTC. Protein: CASRGLAEYNEQFF.

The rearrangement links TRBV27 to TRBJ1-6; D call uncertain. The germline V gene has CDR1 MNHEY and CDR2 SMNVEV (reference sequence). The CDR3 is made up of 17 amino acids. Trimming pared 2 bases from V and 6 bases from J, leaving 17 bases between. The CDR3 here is CASSLLGPRGSNSPLHF. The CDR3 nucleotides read TGTGCCAGCAGTTTACTTGGACCCCGGGGTAGTAATTCACCCCTCCACTTT.

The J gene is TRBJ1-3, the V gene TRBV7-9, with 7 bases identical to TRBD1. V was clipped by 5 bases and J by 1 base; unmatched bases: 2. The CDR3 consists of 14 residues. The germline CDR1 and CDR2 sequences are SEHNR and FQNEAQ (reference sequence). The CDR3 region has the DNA TGTGCCAGCAGCCGACAGGGATCTGGAAACACCATATATTTT. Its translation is CASSRQGSGNTIYF.

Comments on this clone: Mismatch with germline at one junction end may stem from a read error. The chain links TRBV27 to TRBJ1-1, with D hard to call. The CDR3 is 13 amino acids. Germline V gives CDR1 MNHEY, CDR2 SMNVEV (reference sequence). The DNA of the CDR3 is TGTGCCAGCAGTCTTGGGCAGAACACTGAAACTTTCTTT. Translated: CASSLGQNTETFF.

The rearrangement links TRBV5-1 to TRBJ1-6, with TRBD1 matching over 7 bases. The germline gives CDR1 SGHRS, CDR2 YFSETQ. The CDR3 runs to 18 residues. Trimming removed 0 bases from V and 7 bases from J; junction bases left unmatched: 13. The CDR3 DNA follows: TGCGCCAGCAGCTTGGCCTCGAGACAGGGTTCTTCCAATTCACCCCTCCACTTT. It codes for CASSLASRQGSSNSPLHF.

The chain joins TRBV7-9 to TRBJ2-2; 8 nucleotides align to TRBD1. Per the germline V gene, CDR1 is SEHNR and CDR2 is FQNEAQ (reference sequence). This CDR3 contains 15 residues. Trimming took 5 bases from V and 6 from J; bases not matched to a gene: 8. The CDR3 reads CASSHPDRVAGELFF. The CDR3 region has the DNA TGTGCCAGCAGCCACCCGGACAGGGTAGCCGGGGAGCTGTTTTTT.

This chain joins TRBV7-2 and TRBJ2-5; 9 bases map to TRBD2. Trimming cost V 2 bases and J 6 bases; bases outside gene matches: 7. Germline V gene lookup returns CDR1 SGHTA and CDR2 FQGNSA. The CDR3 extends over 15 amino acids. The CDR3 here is CASSLMAGGLKTQYF. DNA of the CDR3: TGTGCCAGCAGCTTAATGGCGGGGGGGCTGAAGACCCAGTACTTC.

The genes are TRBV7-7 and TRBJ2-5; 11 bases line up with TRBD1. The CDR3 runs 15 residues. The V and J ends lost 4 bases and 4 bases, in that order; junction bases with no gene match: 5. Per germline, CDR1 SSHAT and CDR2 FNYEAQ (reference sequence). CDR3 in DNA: TGTGCCAGCAGCTACGGGACAGGGGGAGGAGAGACCCAGTACTTC. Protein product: CASSYGTGGGETQYF.

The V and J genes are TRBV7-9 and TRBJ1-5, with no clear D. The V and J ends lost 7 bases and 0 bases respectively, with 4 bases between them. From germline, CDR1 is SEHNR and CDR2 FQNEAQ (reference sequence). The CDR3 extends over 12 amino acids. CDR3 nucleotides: TGTGCCAGCACTTATAGCAATCAGCCCCAGCATTTT. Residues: CASTYSNQPQHF.

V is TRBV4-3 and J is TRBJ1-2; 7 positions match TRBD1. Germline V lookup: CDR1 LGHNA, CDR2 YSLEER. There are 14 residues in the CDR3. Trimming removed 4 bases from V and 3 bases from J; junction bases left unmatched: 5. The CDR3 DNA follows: TGCGCCAGCAGCCCGACAGGGTACGACTATGGCTACACCTTC. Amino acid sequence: CASSPTGYDYGYTF.

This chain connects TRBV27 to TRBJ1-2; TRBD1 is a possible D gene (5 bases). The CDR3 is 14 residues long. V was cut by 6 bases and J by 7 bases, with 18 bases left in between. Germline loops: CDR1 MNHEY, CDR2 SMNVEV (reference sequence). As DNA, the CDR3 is TGTGCCAGCAGCAAAACCGGGGGTTCTACTGGCTACACCTTC. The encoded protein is CASSKTGGSTGYTF.

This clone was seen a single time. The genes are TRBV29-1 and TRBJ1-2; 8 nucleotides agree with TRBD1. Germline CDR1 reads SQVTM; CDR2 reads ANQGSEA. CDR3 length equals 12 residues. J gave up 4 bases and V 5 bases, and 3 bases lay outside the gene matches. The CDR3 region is CSVKDRAYGYTF. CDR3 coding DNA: TGCAGCGTTAAGGACAGGGCCTATGGCTACACCTTC.

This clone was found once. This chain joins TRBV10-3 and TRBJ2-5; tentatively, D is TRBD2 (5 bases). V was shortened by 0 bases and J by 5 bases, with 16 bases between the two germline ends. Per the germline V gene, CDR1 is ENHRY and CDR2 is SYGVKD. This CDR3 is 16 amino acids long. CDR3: CAISESYSEVGETQYF. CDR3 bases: TGTGCCATCAGTGAGTCATATAGCGAGGTAGGGGAGACCCAGTACTTC.